This T cell receptor beta chain emerged from a study of resident and recirculating memory T cells in vitiligo (dated by TCRdb to between 2017 and 2018). For the wider study: For TCR beta sequencing, each of a few stable vitiligo patients provided PBMCs and epidermis from shave biopsies taken at two lesional sites and two nonlesional sites. Without any cell sorting, samples were homogenized immediately before genomic DNA was extracted using the Qiagen DNeasy Blood & Tissue Kit. Human TCR beta sequencing was used to test whether specific clones in lesional vitiligo skin differed from clones in nonlesional skin and blood.

As for this clone: It lacks a known antigen. No base-level quality is on record; no much larger clone is a single base apart.

Study-level results and caveats: Because TCR sequences were not shared across biopsy sites or across patients, the findings suggest that different lesions are infiltrated by different T cell clones, a pattern described as private specificity. Clonality was not the same from one vitiligo lesion to another, and no unique dominant TCR clone turned up. Mechanistic studies in the future are needed to assess how much the detected T cell clones and the human Trm pools versus Tcm pools each contribute. By overlap and correlation analysis, no significant repertoire overlap was shown between biopsies, even within a single patient, except for each lesion compared with itself.

The immunoSEQ hsTCRB kit was used to amplify TCR beta chains from genomic DNA. Sequencing of TCR beta libraries was performed on an Illumina MiSeq instrument by the immunoSEQ service. Under the source paper's analysis protocol: Repertoire data were analyzed using the immunoSEQ Analyzer. TCRdb took over this immuneACCESS table, retaining in-frame rearrangements with V and J assigned. Such tables are incomplete; in checked studies, under half of the missing clones stem from an unresolved V gene, and the remainder is unexplained. That table furnishes V, J and clone size, whereas the DNA furnished D and trimming. This sample is represented by around 76,000 clones; 91% of them were singletons. The ten largest clones represent around 4.9% of the sample. A patient's vitiligo counted as stable when the lesions had not changed at all during the previous 6 months. To qualify as stable, patients additionally needed to show no confetti depigmentation, which is a clinical sign of active vitiligo. Anyone who had been treated within the previous three months was excluded from the study. PBMCs were isolated from heparinized blood by Ficoll density gradient centrifugation and then flash-frozen.

From the cysteine through the phenylalanine, the CDR3 covers 18 amino acids. Just the 54-base CDR3 DNA is kept, in frame starting at base 1. V is reduced by 3 bases and J by 2 bases, leaving a spacing of 22 bases between them. CDR1 and CDR2 are read off the germline V gene (reference sequence) as SEHNR and FQNEAQ. The origin of this receptor is a male donor with vitiligo. Sample: blood. This sequence uses TRBV7-9 and TRBJ2-5, and possibly TRBD1, on 6 matching bases. The DNA sequence is TGTGCCAGCAGCTTTTTAACCTCAAACTCACAGGGACAAGAGACCCAGTACTTC. Translated, it reads CASSFLTSNSQGQETQYF. Here the CDR3 is joined to the reference TRBV7-9 and TRBJ2-5 genes, and the full variable domain is: DTGVSQNPRHKITKRGQNVTFRCDPISEHNRLYWYRQTLGQGPEFLTYFQNEAQLEKSRLLSDRFSAERPKGSFSTLEIQRTEQGDSAMYLCASSFLTSNSQGQETQYFGPGTRLLVL.